The rows below give T cell receptor beta chains drawn from one sample of a study of shared clonotypes between healthy human individuals. Clones were sequenced by immunoSEQ multiplex PCR, and TCRdb holds only the in-frame ones, with some missing. The sample contains 1,500,000 or so clones, approximately 98.5% of which appear only once. Sequencing was carried out using naive CD4+ T cells sorted from blood. These receptors were taken from a man aged 30 to 39 in good health. Both conserved end residues are trimmed from each CDR3. Clone size is shown for a subset of rows, as once, few, many or a class of expanded clone.

size | J | V | CDR3
- | TRBJ2-1 | TRBV11-2 | ASSLLVTSGYNEQF
once | TRBJ2-3 | TRBV5-5 | ASSPPARSTDTQY
- | TRBJ2-3 | TRBV9 | ASSVVGTDTQY
- | TRBJ2-7 | TRBV7-7 | ASSPWGGPGSVLGRKINKQY
- | TRBJ2-7 | TRBV2 | ASSEVRRGTEQY
- | TRBJ2-5 | TRBV7-8 | ASSLSETQY
- | TRBJ1-5 | TRBV18 | ASSPQGQGNQPQH
- | TRBJ1-1 | TRBV7-9 | ASSFVSERTEAF
once | TRBJ2-7 | TRBV28 | ASSPASGRNYEQY
- | TRBJ1-2 | TRBV7-9 | ASSLGVGTGALNYGYT
- | TRBJ2-1 | TRBV5-1 | ASSFHTRGSYNEQF
- | TRBJ1-2 | TRBV5-1 | ASTRDREGYGYT
- | TRBJ2-3 | TRBV11-2 | ASSSQGRSPDTQY
- | TRBJ2-7 | TRBV2 | ASSVVLAGTYEQY
- | TRBJ2-3 | TRBV9 | ASSVGVASHTDTQY
- | TRBJ1-1 | TRBV10-2 | ASNTGTRVTEAF
- | TRBJ1-5 | TRBV4-1 | ASSQKTPQGFDQPQH
- | TRBJ2-7 | TRBV6-1 | ASSLNRDYEQY
- | TRBJ2-2 | TRBV11-2 | ASSLGDRENTGELF
once | TRBJ2-2 | TRBV18 | ASSPRQGTQSNTGELF
- | TRBJ2-7 | TRBV10-2 | ASSWDRGSYEQY
- | TRBJ1-1 | TRBV2 | ATRRDYNTEAF
- | TRBJ2-2 | TRBV12-2 | ASRLALCEGGKAGELF
- | TRBJ1-4 | TRBV30 | AWSSDGQGIEKLF
- | TRBJ1-1 | TRBV18 | ASSPAGSNTEAF
- | TRBJ2-7 | TRBV19 | ATHKGYEQY
- | TRBJ2-2 | TRBV5-1 | ASSPSPGGPNTGELF
- | TRBJ2-7 | TRBV6-5 | ASSYLEPYEQY
- | TRBJ2-5 | TRBV19 | ASSITALAEETQY
- | TRBJ2-3 | TRBV30 | AWSFIAGWTDTQY
- | TRBJ2-5 | TRBV5-1 | ASSLRDETQY
- | TRBJ1-3 | TRBV5-4 | ASSLAGGNTIY
- | TRBJ1-3 | TRBV2 | ASTVSGNTIY
- | TRBJ2-5 | TRBV28 | ASSLRGQETQY
- | TRBJ1-2 | TRBV18 | ASSPRKGDSGYT
- | TRBJ2-7 | TRBV18 | ASSPLSGQGYEQY
- | TRBJ2-2 | TRBV6-5 | ASSYPGPGELF
once | TRBJ2-6 | TRBV18 | ASSPPKGSSGANVLT
once | TRBJ2-7 | TRBV30 | AWSVRGFGTGNPSSYEQY
- | TRBJ2-2 | TRBV10-2 | ASRPGQGLAGELF
- | TRBJ1-5 | TRBV30 | AWGQGRSSPQH
- | TRBJ2-7 | TRBV4-3 | ASSQVAGGPFEQY
- | TRBJ2-1 | TRBV9 | ASSPMGQSYNEQF
once | TRBJ2-1 | TRBV5-1 | ASSLHDRVSEQF
few | TRBJ2-7 | TRBV18 | ASSPGRDRASEQY
- | TRBJ1-5 | TRBV7-8 | ASSLPTGGIRNQPQH
- | TRBJ2-3 | TRBV9 | ASSSGLAGSTDTQY
- | TRBJ2-3 | TRBV5-8 | ASGGGTYPDTQY
- | TRBJ2-3 | TRBV13 | ASSLWVGGPVKGTDTQY
- | TRBJ1-4 | TRBV7-9 | ASSRQGLTEKLF